These 8 T cell receptor beta chains were all obtained from the same sample, sequenced in a study of shared clonotypes between healthy human individuals. TCRdb's copy holds only in-frame clones and misses some; the assay was immunoSEQ multiplex PCR. Of about 180,000 clones listed, approximately 95% are singletons. Sequenced sample: naive CD4+ T cells sorted from blood. As to subset: CD45RA+ positively selected. These TCRs come from a woman aged 30 to 39 in good health.

This rearrangement joins TRBV6-1 to TRBJ2-7; D is possibly TRBD2 (6 bases). The CDR3 runs 15 residues. V lost 7 bases, J lost 0 bases, and 16 bases lay in between. The germline V gene has CDR1 MNHNS and CDR2 SASEGT. Written as DNA, the CDR3 is TGTGCCAGCAACCCGGGAGCAGGGCTCTCCTACGAGCAGTACTTC. It translates to CASNPGAGLSYEQYF.

This clone was seen more than once but under ten times. The chain uses TRBV6-5 and TRBJ1-1; D unresolved. Germline lookup yields CDR1 MNHEY and CDR2 SVGAGI. CDR3 size: 14 residues. Trimming took 0 bases from V and 1 from J, leaving 6 bases between them. The CDR3 is CASSYSRTNTEAFF. Written as DNA, the CDR3 is TGTGCCAGCAGTTACTCAAGAACGAACACTGAAGCTTTCTTT.

The J gene is TRBJ2-3, the V gene TRBV29-1, with 7 nucleotides matching TRBD1. Germline V gives CDR1 SQVTM, CDR2 ANQGSEA. The CDR3 is 12 residues long. V lost 7 bases, J lost 4 bases, and 5 bases stayed unmatched. The CDR3 sequence: CSARQGADTQYF. The DNA of the CDR3 is TGCAGCGCTAGACAGGGAGCAGATACGCAGTATTTT.

V usage is TRBV10-2 and J usage is TRBJ2-7; D might be TRBD1 or TRBD2, each matching 5 bases. The CDR3 is made up of 16 amino acids. Trimming pared 2 bases from V and 2 bases from J, leaving 16 bases between. The germline V gene has CDR1 WSHSY and CDR2 SAAADI. In DNA, the CDR3 is TGCGCCAGCAGTGAGACACCGGGACCCACGGCCTACGAGCAGTACTTC. Translating gives CASSETPGPTAYEQYF.

This clone is a singleton in its sample. The genes are TRBV9 and TRBJ2-5; TRBD2 matches 10 bases. Per germline, CDR1 SGDLS and CDR2 YYNGEE. Trimming took 3 bases from V and 0 from J; bases not matched to a gene: 5. CDR3 length: 16 residues. CDR3 amino acids: CASSATGTSDQETQYF. The CDR3 bases are TGTGCCAGCAGCGCCACCGGGACTAGCGACCAAGAGACCCAGTACTTC.

The genes are TRBV7-9 and TRBJ2-1; D is uncertain. The CDR3 totals 17 residues. Germline values: CDR1 SEHNR, CDR2 FQNEAQ (reference sequence). Deletions cut 1 base from V and 0 bases from J, with 13 bases between. The CDR3 nucleotides read TGTGCCAGCAGCTTAGGCGCTGGTAAGAGCTCCTACAATGAGCAGTTCTTC. It is translated as CASSLGAGKSSYNEQFF. Combining the CDR3 with reference TRBV7-9 and TRBJ2-1 gives the whole variable domain DTGVSQNPRHKITKRGQNVTFRCDPISEHNRLYWYRQTLGQGPEFLTYFQNEAQLEKSRLLSDRFSAERPKGSFSTLEIQRTEQGDSAMYLCASSLGAGKSSYNEQFFGPGTRLTVL.

The rearrangement links TRBV6-1 to TRBJ2-7, with 9 positions matching TRBD2. After removal of 4 bases from V and 2 bases from J, the junction contained 0 bases not matched to a gene. The CDR3 consists of 13 residues. Germline CDR1 reads MNHNS; CDR2 reads SASEGT. The CDR3 DNA follows: TGTGCCAGCAGTGGCGGGAGGGCCTACGAGCAGTACTTC. Its translation: CASSGGRAYEQYF.

This clone was seen a handful of times. The genes are TRBV10-1 and TRBJ2-7, with D perhaps matching TRBD2 (6 bases). Per the germline V gene, CDR1 is WNHNN and CDR2 is SYGVQD (reference sequence). The CDR3 is 16 amino acids. Trimming took 8 bases from V and 1 from J, leaving 21 bases between them. CDR3 loop: CASVGRGLARSYEQYF. In DNA, the CDR3 is TGCGCCAGCGTCGGTAGAGGGCTAGCGCGTTCCTACGAGCAGTACTTC.